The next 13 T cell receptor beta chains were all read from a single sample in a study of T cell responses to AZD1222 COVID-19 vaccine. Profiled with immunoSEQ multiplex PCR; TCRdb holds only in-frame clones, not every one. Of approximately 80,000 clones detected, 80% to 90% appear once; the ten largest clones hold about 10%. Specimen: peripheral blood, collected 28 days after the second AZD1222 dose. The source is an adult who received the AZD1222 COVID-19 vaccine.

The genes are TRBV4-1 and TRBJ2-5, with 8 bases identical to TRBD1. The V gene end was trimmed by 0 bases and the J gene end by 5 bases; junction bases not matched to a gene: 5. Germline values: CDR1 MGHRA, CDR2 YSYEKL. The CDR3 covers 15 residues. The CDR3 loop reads CASSQDQGAGETQYF. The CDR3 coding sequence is TGCGCCAGCAGCCAAGATCAGGGGGCGGGGGAGACCCAGTACTTC.

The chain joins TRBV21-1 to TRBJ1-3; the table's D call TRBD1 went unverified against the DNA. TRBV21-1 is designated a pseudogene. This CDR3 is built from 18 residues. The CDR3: CASSNYYRGFRAGNTIYF. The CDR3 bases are TGTGCCAGCAGCAATTATTACAGGGGTTTCAGGGCTGGAAACACCATATATTTT.

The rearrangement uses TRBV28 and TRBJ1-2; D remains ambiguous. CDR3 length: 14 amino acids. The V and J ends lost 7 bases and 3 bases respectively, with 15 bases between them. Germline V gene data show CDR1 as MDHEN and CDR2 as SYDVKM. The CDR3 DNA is TGTGCCAGCATTCCCTCCCCGGTGCACTATGGCTACACCTTC. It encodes CASIPSPVHYGYTF.

The CDR3 is CASSLDGDEQFF. The CDR3 bases are TGTGCCAGCAGCTTAGACGGGGATGAGCAGTTCTTC. The chain has TRBV7-6 and TRBJ2-1; TRBD2 is a possible D gene (5 bases). The germline V gene encodes CDR1 SGHVS and CDR2 FNYEAQ. Deletions cut 1 base from V and 8 bases from J, with 6 bases between. The CDR3 contains 12 residues.

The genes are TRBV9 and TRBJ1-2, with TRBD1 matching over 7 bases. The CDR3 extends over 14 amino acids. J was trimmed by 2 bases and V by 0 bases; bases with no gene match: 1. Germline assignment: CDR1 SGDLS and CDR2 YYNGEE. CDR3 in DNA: TGTGCCAGCAGCGTAGCGGGACAGAACTATGGCTACACCTTC. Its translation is CASSVAGQNYGYTF.

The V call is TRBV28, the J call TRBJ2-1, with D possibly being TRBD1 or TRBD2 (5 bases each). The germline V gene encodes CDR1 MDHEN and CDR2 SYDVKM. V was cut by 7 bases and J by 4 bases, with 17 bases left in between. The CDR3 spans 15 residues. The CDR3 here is CASKVGDLTYNEQFF. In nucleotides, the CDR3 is TGTGCCAGCAAGGTGGGGGACCTTACTTACAATGAGCAGTTCTTC.

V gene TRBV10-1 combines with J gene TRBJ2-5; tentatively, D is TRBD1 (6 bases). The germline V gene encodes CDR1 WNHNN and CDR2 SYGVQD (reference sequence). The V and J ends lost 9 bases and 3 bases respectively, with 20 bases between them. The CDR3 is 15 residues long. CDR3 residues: CARRPQGQKEETQYF. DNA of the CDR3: TGCGCCAGGCGGCCACAGGGACAAAAGGAAGAGACCCAGTACTTC.

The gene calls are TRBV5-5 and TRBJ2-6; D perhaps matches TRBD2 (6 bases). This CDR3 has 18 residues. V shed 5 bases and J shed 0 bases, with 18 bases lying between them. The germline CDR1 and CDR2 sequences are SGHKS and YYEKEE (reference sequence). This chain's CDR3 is CASRRFGGPSSGANVLTF. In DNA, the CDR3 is TGTGCCAGCAGGAGGTTCGGGGGACCCAGCTCTGGGGCCAACGTCCTGACTTTC.

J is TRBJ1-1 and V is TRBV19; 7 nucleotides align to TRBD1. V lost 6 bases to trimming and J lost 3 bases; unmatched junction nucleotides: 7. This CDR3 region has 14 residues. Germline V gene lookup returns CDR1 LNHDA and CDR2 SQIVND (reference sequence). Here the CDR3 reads CASREQGLDTEAFF. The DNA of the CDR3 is TGTGCCAGTAGGGAACAGGGGTTAGACACTGAAGCTTTCTTT.

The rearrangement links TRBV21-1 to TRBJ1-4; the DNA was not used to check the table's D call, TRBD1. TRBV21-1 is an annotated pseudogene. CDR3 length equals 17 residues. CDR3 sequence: CASSKSDTGGGIEKLFF. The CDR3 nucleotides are TGTGCCAGCAGCAAATCCGACACAGGGGGCGGTATTGAAAAACTGTTTTTT.

As DNA, the CDR3 is TGTGCCAGCTCCGAGCCGACAGAAAGCTATGGCTACACCTTC. It translates to CASSEPTESYGYTF. This chain uses TRBV28 with TRBJ1-2; possible D gene TRBD1, 5 bases. CDR1 MDHEN and CDR2 SYDVKM come from the germline V gene. Trimming took 8 bases from V and 4 from J, leaving 17 bases between them. There are 14 residues in the CDR3.

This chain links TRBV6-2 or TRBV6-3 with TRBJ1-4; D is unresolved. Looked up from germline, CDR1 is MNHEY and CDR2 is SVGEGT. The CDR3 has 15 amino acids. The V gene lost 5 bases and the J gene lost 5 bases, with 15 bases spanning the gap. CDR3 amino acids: CASSKSGPTNEKLFF. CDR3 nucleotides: TGTGCCAGCAGTAAATCTGGACCGACCAATGAAAAACTGTTTTTT.

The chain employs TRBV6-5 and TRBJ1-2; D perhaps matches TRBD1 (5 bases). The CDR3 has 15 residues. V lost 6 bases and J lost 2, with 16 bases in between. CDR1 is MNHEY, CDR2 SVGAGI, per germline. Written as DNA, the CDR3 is TGTGCCAGCAGGGGGAGCGGAGGGGCGAACTATGGCTACACCTTC. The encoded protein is CASRGSGGANYGYTF.